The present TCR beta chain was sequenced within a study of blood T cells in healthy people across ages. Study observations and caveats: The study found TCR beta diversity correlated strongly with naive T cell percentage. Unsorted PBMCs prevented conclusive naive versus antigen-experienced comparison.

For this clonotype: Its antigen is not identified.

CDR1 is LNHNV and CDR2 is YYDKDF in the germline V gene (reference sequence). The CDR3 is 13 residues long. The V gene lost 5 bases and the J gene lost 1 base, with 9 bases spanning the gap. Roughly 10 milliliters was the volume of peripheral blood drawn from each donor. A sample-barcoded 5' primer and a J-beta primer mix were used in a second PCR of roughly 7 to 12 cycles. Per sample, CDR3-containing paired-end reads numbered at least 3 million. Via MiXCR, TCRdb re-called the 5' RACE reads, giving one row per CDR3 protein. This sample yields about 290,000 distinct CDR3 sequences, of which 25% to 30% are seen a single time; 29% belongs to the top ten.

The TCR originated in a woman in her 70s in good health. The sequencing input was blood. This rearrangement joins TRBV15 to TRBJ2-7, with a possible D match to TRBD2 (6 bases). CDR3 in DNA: TGTGCCACCAGCTCGGGGGAATCCTACGAGCAGTACTTC. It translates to CATSSGESYEQYF. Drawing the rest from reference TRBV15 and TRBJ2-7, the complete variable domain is DAMVIQNPRYQVTQFGKPVTLSCSQTLNHNVMYWYQQKSSQAPKLLFHYYDKDFNNEADTPDNFQSRRPNTSFCFLDIRSPGLGDTAMYLCATSSGESYEQYFGPGTRLTVT.